This T cell receptor (beta chain) was recorded in a study of shared clonotypes between healthy human individuals. As regards this clone: The antigen is not known.

Study outcomes and limitations: Around 5% was the fraction of naive CD4 clonotypes found shared across a few donors.

This CDR3 has 18 amino acids. The V end was cut by 7 bases, the J end by 1 base, with 25 bases between. Germline CDR1 LNHDA, CDR2 SQIVND (reference sequence). Sequencing used immunoSEQ multiplex PCR; TCRdb keeps in-frame clones, though not all of them. The sample lists some 1,100,000 clones, roughly 74% occurring once. The sample was memory CD4+ T cells from PBMCs. Subset of the sample: CD45RA-negative fraction. The chain combines TRBV19 with TRBJ1-2; D might be TRBD1 (5 bases). This TCR came from a man younger than 35 in good health. Some clones in this sample may be carry-over from other donors' samples. The CDR3 coding sequence is TGTGCCAGTACTGCTCCCCCAGGGCGGACCCCTCTTAACTATGGCTACACCTTC. This gives the protein CASTAPPGRTPLNYGYTF.